This passage covers 7 T cell receptor beta chains from one sample sequenced in a study of T-cell reconstitution after alpha-beta-depleted transplantation in children. As it was prepared, the TCRbeta library received unique molecular identifiers. Each CDR3 protein is one row after TCRdb ran MiXCR on the PCR reads. Of 220,000 or so distinct CDR3 sequences listed, roughly 7.7% are singletons. Here the sequenced sample was PBMCs, mostly from graft donor cells, taken 180 days after TCRalphabeta/CD19-depleted stem cell transplant. These receptors were taken from a male patient between 10 and 17 years old who had a stem cell transplant for acute lymphoblastic leukemia, so the T cells may come from the graft donor.

This clonotype came up many times. The rearrangement joins TRBV20-1 to TRBJ1-2; 7 positions match TRBD1. V trimming: 1 base; J trimming: 2 bases; junction bases outside the gene matches: 7. Germline V lookup: CDR1 DFQATT, CDR2 SNEGSKA (reference sequence). This CDR3 contains 15 residues. Written as DNA, the CDR3 is TGCAGTGCTAGAGGCCCGACAGGGAGGAACTATGGCTACACCTTC. Translation: CSARGPTGRNYGYTF.

Many counts were recorded for this clonotype. This chain connects TRBV5-1 to TRBJ2-7; possible D gene TRBD1, 6 bases. The CDR3 consists of 12 residues. In germline, CDR1 is SGHRS, CDR2 YFSETQ. V was shortened by 4 bases and J by 4 bases, with 9 bases between the two germline ends. CDR3 DNA: TGCGCCAGCAGCATAACAGGGTACGAGCAGTACTTC. Residues: CASSITGYEQYF.

Sample share makes this clonotype medium-sized. J is TRBJ2-7 and V is TRBV7-6, with 9 bases matching TRBD2. CDR1 and CDR2 from the germline V gene are SGHVS and FNYEAQ. The CDR3 covers 16 residues. V trimming: 3 bases; J trimming: 2 bases; junction bases outside the gene matches: 8. CDR3 loop: CASSLRAGGNAYEQYF. CDR3 sequence (DNA): TGTGCCAGCAGCTTGAGGGCGGGGGGGAATGCCTACGAGCAGTACTTC.

This clonotype was seen many times. The gene calls are TRBV12-3 or TRBV12-4 and TRBJ1-2; D possibly corresponds to TRBD1 (6 bases). The CDR3 extends over 12 amino acids. V lost 3 bases, J lost 8 bases, and 10 bases lay in between. The CDR3 DNA reads as TGTGCCAGCAGTTTGACAGGTCGGGGCTACACCTTC. Protein sequence: CASSLTGRGYTF.

This clonotype showed up many times. CDR3 DNA sequence: TGTGCCAGCAGTTTTTCTGGTGGAGACACTGAAGCTTTCTTT. Its translation: CASSFSGGDTEAFF. The J gene is TRBJ1-1, the V gene TRBV6-5; no definite D call. In germline, CDR1 is MNHEY, CDR2 SVGAGI. V lost 4 bases and J lost 3, with 12 bases in between. The CDR3 runs to 14 residues.

This clonotype was found many times. V is TRBV7-6 and J is TRBJ2-3; D call uncertain. Germline CDR1 and CDR2: SGHVS and FNYEAQ. This CDR3 spans 17 amino acids. V dropped 6 bases and J dropped 3 bases, with 22 bases sitting between them. The CDR3 region has the DNA TGTGCCAGCAGTTTTTACTTGGGCCTCACAGAGACAGATACGCAGTATTTT. Amino acids: CASSFYLGLTETDTQYF.

The V call is TRBV7-9, the J call TRBJ2-1, with 10 bases that match TRBD2. The ends lost 5 bases at V and 8 bases at J; junction bases unmatched: 6. This CDR3 is 14 amino acids long. Germline CDR1 and CDR2: SEHNR and FQNEAQ (reference sequence). This chain's CDR3 is CASSPERGGDEQFF. DNA for the CDR3: TGTGCCAGCAGCCCCGAGCGGGGGGGCGATGAGCAGTTCTTC.